The present TCR beta chain was sequenced within a study of CD8 T cells in ankylosing spondylitis. Study-wide results and caveats: For ankylosing spondylitis blood, a TCR beta motif of seven to nine highly homologous variants appeared characteristic.

This clonotype has a count of ten or more. Its specificity is unknown. Trimming removed 8 bases from V and 5 bases from J, with 10 bases in between. Germline CDR1 is LNHDA and CDR2 is SQIVND (reference sequence). The CDR3 is made up of 12 amino acids. The TCR beta libraries were generated through quantitative 5'-RACE incorporating molecular barcodes. From the 5' RACE reads, TCRdb called clonotypes with MiXCR, one entry per CDR3 protein. The table lists under 250,000 distinct CDR3 sequences, 7.5% to 9.5% of them singletons, with 4% to 5% in the top ten. The sample consisted of blood, either unsorted or a sorted T cell fraction (not recorded which). V is TRBV19 and J is TRBJ2-1, with a tentative D call TRBD2 (6 bases). This TCR came from a female donor with ankylosing spondylitis or in good health (not recorded which). In DNA, the CDR3 is TGTGCCAGTTCCCGGGAGCACAATGAGCAGTTCTTC. It yields the protein CASSREHNEQFF.